This T cell receptor (beta chain) was identified in a study of cytomegalovirus exposure and HLA in healthy donors. As for the study in general: HLA-typed donors were the source of about 90 million unique TCRs held in an early data release. General study results and limits: Certain indistinguishable V segments, among them TRBV6-2 and TRBV6-3, were excluded. Among the most significant clusters, several appeared linked to common viral pathogens in a later analysis.

13 Jbeta primers and 60 Vbeta primers were used for the PCR. Per the original methods: Approximately 11 million of some 80 million unique TCR beta chains were shared, per a later count. Repertoires were generated with immunoSEQ multiplex PCR, while TCRdb's copy carries only in-frame clones and drops some. V, J and clone size were drawn from that table, and D and trimming were deduced from the DNA. The sample holds roughly 220,000 clones. Of note for this clone: The target antigen is unknown.

CDR3 size: 15 residues. Per the germline V gene, CDR1 is MNHEY and CDR2 is SVGAGI. The chain employs TRBV6-5 and TRBJ2-5, with D possibly being TRBD2 (6 bases). The DNA end is a closer match to TRBJ2-7, so the J assignment may be wrong. This receptor was obtained from a girl aged 2-9 years in good health and CMV-seropositive. Material for sequencing was PBMCs. CDR3 protein: CASSRLRGKNGEQYF. The CDR3 DNA reads as TGTGCCAGCAGCCGCCTGCGGGGCAAAAACGGCGAGCAGTACTTC.